The 32 T cell receptor beta chains in this list originate from one sample, sequenced in a study of cytomegalovirus exposure and HLA in healthy donors. The PCR employed 60 Vbeta primers together with 13 Jbeta primers. The method was immunoSEQ multiplex PCR; TCRdb's version includes in-frame clones alone and lacks a portion of them. Of tens of thousands of clones listed, around 66% are singletons. Input material: PBMCs. All receptors derive from a man between 25 and 39 years old in good health and CMV-seronegative.

This clone was observed a single time. The chain has TRBV7-2 and TRBJ1-4; 8 bases are shared with TRBD1. V was clipped by 5 bases and J by 7 bases; unmatched bases: 3. Germline V CDR1 and CDR2: SGHTA, FQGNSA. The CDR3 extends over 13 amino acids. The CDR3: CASSPGQVEKLFF. The CDR3 DNA reads TGTGCCAGCAGCCCGGGACAGGTTGAAAAACTGTTTTTT.

V is TRBV5-6 and J is TRBJ2-6; D is unclear. Germline CDR1 SGHDT, CDR2 YYEEEE. This CDR3 spans 16 amino acids. Trimming took 2 bases from V and 0 from J, leaving 9 bases between them. The CDR3 DNA sequence: TGTGCCAGCAGCTTTTACACCAGCTCTGGGGCCAACGTCCTGACTTTC. Protein: CASSFYTSSGANVLTF.

V and J are TRBV27 and TRBJ2-5; a weak D match, TRBD2 (5 bases). The CDR3 is 12 residues long. Germline assignment: CDR1 MNHEY and CDR2 SMNVEV (reference sequence). V was shortened by 3 bases and J by 4 bases, with 6 bases between the two germline ends. The CDR3, as DNA: TGTGCCAGCAGTTTTCGGGGAGAGACCCAGTACTTC. It is translated as CASSFRGETQYF.

J is TRBJ2-7 and V is TRBV6-1, with TRBD1 matching 7 bases. V was clipped by 4 bases and J by 1 base; unmatched bases: 7. This CDR3 has 15 residues. Per the germline V gene, CDR1 is MNHNS and CDR2 is SASEGT. DNA for the CDR3: TGTGCCAGCAGTGCTCCAAGACAGGGTTCCTACGAGCAGTACTTC. This codes for CASSAPRQGSYEQYF.

The CDR3 DNA reads as TGTGCCAGCAGCCCCTTGACTGCCATCTCTGGAAACACCATATATTTT. It encodes CASSPLTAISGNTIYF. The J gene is TRBJ1-3, the V gene TRBV9; D is uncertain. Germline lookup yields CDR1 SGDLS and CDR2 YYNGEE. The ends were cut back, 4 bases at V and 0 bases at J, with 14 bases in the middle. The CDR3 runs 16 residues.

J is TRBJ2-3 and V is TRBV5-4; 10 bases fit TRBD1. The CDR3 length is 15 residues. V trimming: 4 bases; J trimming: 4 bases; junction bases outside the gene matches: 6. Germline V lookup: CDR1 SGHNT, CDR2 YYREEE (reference sequence). CDR3 protein: CASSVGQGMADTQYF. The CDR3 DNA is TGTGCCAGCAGCGTGGGACAGGGGATGGCAGATACGCAGTATTTT.

The rearrangement uses TRBV12-5 and TRBJ2-2; 8 bases are a match to TRBD1. The CDR3 has 17 amino acids. V trimming: 4 bases; J trimming: 0 bases; junction bases outside the gene matches: 7. Germline V CDR1 and CDR2: LGHNT, FRNRAP. This CDR3 is CASGWYRDRTNTGELFF. The DNA for the CDR3 is TGTGCTAGTGGTTGGTACCGGGACAGGACGAACACCGGGGAGCTGTTTTTT.

Only a few counts were recorded for this clone. The gene calls are TRBV2 and TRBJ2-7; TRBD1 matches 10 bases. CDR1 is SNHLY, CDR2 FYNNEI, per germline. V was clipped by 7 bases and J by 1 base; unmatched bases: 10. CDR3 size: 16 residues. The CDR3 region is CASTFPRTGGSYEQYF. The CDR3 DNA reads as TGTGCCAGCACCTTCCCTAGGACAGGGGGGTCCTACGAGCAGTACTTC.

This chain links TRBV18 with TRBJ2-1, with 8 bases matching TRBD2. Germline CDR1 and CDR2: KGHSH and LQKENI. The CDR3 sequence is 15 residues long. V was pared by 3 bases and J by 7 bases, with 8 bases of the junction left unmatched. CDR3: CASSPSGRSGNEQFF. Here the CDR3 DNA reads TGTGCCAGCTCACCCAGCGGGAGATCTGGAAATGAGCAGTTCTTC.

The chain carries TRBV19 and TRBJ2-7, with 9 bases aligning to TRBD1. Germline lookup yields CDR1 LNHDA and CDR2 SQIVND (reference sequence). The CDR3 is 15 amino acids. The V gene end was trimmed by 3 bases and the J gene end by 4 bases; junction bases not matched to a gene: 7. The CDR3 spells CASSILTGGTYEQYF. The CDR3 DNA reads as TGTGCCAGTAGTATCTTGACAGGGGGAACGTACGAGCAGTACTTC. Based on the CDR3 plus reference TRBV19 and TRBJ2-7, the full variable domain is DGGITQSPKYLFRKEGQNVTLSCEQNLNHDAMYWYRQDPGQGLRLIYYSQIVNDFQKGDIAEGYSVSREKKESFPLTVTSAQKNPTAFYLCASSILTGGTYEQYFGPGTRLTVT.

The chain combines TRBV10-1 with TRBJ2-3; tentatively, D is TRBD2 (7 bases). Germline assignment: CDR1 WNHNN and CDR2 SYGVQD (reference sequence). Trimming stripped 0 bases from V and 1 base from J, with 14 bases between. The CDR3 has 17 residues. Here the CDR3 DNA reads TGCGCCAGCAGTGAGTCTACCGGGAGGACAGGCACAGATACGCAGTATTTT. Residues: CASSESTGRTGTDTQYF.

This chain uses TRBV7-2 with TRBJ1-1; no definite D call. CDR3 size: 13 residues. Per germline, CDR1 SGHTA and CDR2 FQGNSA. Trimming cost V 5 bases and J 11 bases, with 18 bases left between them. The CDR3 reads CASSERARVTAFF. CDR3 nucleotides: TGTGCCAGCAGCGAGCGGGCCCGGGTCACGGCTTTCTTT.

This clone was picked up one time. This chain connects TRBV7-6 to TRBJ2-1, with 7 bases matching TRBD1. Per germline, CDR1 SGHVS and CDR2 FNYEAQ. This CDR3 is built from 15 residues. V shed 0 bases, J shed 10 bases, and the junction held 9 bases outside the gene matches. In nucleotides, the CDR3 is TGTGCCAGCAGCTTAGCGCCGACAGGGCACGGCGAGCAGTTCTTC. Protein product: CASSLAPTGHGEQFF.

This rearrangement joins TRBV14 to TRBJ1-6; TRBD1 agrees at 9 bases. Per germline, CDR1 SGHDN and CDR2 FVKESK. With 4 bases clipped from V and 10 bases from J, the junction kept 2 bases outside the gene matches. The length of the CDR3 is 13 residues. The chain's CDR3 is CASSRTGGSPLHF. The CDR3 DNA follows: TGTGCCAGCAGCCGCACAGGGGGCTCACCCCTCCACTTT.

V is TRBV6-1 and J is TRBJ1-3, with D maybe TRBD2 (6 bases). The DNA end is a closer match to TRBJ2-2, so the J assignment may be wrong. This CDR3 is 14 amino acids long. Germline V gene sequence: CDR1 MNHNS, CDR2 SASEGT. The CDR3 sequence is CASTWGGNTGELFF. CDR3 DNA sequence: TGTGCCAGCACTTGGGGAGGGAACACCGGGGAGCTGTTTTTT.

The chain is built from TRBV9 and TRBJ2-7, with 11 bases matching TRBD2. This CDR3 comprises 15 residues. Germline CDR1 is SGDLS and CDR2 is YYNGEE. After removal of 0 bases from V and 5 bases from J, the junction contained 4 bases not matched to a gene. The CDR3 sequence is CASSVGTSGSNEQYF. In nucleotides, the CDR3 is TGTGCCAGCAGCGTAGGAACTAGCGGGAGTAACGAGCAGTACTTC.

This clone appeared once. The chain has TRBV5-4 and TRBJ1-2; D possibly corresponds to TRBD1 (5 bases). The CDR3 loop spans 14 amino acids. Trimming removed 0 bases from V and 1 base from J, with 7 bases in between. CDR1 and CDR2 (germline): SGHNT, YYREEE (reference sequence). The CDR3 DNA sequence: TGTGCCAGCAGCTTGGGACAGCTTAACTATGGCTACACCTTC. It translates to CASSLGQLNYGYTF.

This clone occurred a few times. This sequence joins TRBV6-6 and TRBJ2-7, with 10 bases identical to TRBD1. The V and J ends lost 0 bases and 4 bases, in that order; junction bases with no gene match: 3. The CDR3 spans 15 residues. CDR1 MNHNY and CDR2 SVGAGI come from the germline V gene (reference sequence). The CDR3 DNA follows: TGTGCCAGCAGTTACTCAGGGGGACAGGGGTACGAGCAGTACTTC. It specifies CASSYSGGQGYEQYF.

The chain joins TRBV5-1 to TRBJ2-7, with a tentative D call TRBD1 (6 bases). CDR3 length: 15 amino acids. V was trimmed by 4 bases and J by 3 bases, leaving 17 bases between them. Per the germline V gene, CDR1 is SGHRS and CDR2 is YFSETQ. CDR3 loop: CASSPLVTGNYEQYF. In DNA form, the CDR3 reads TGCGCCAGCAGCCCCCTGGTTACAGGGAACTACGAGCAGTACTTC.

CDR3 DNA sequence: TGTGCCAGCAGTATACAGGGGGCTAGGGCCAACGTCCTGACTTTC. This translates into CASSIQGARANVLTF. The genes are TRBV28 and TRBJ2-6; 9 nucleotides line up with TRBD1. The germline CDR1 and CDR2 sequences are MDHEN and SYDVKM. The J segment lost 5 bases and the V segment lost 5 bases, leaving 4 bases of the junction unmatched. The CDR3 covers 15 residues.

V and J are TRBV6-1 and TRBJ1-2, with a tentative D call TRBD1 (5 bases). Deletions cut 3 bases from V and 5 bases from J, with 10 bases between. This CDR3 spans 13 amino acids. Germline CDR1 reads MNHNS; CDR2 reads SASEGT. CDR3 region: CASSDLDSYGYTF. CDR3 DNA: TGTGCCAGCAGTGATCTCGACAGTTATGGCTACACCTTC.

This chain links TRBV7-2 with TRBJ2-7, with 8 positions matching TRBD2. Losses at the gene ends were 5 bases for V and 2 bases for J; bases not matched to a gene: 8. The CDR3 is 15 amino acids. Germline loops: CDR1 SGHTA, CDR2 FQGNSA. The chain's CDR3 is CASSKPTSGPYEQYF. In DNA form, the CDR3 reads TGTGCCAGCAGCAAACCTACTAGCGGTCCCTACGAGCAGTACTTC.

In nucleotides, the CDR3 is TGTGCCAGCAGTGAACCTAGCGGGAACTCCTACGAGCAGTACTTC. It is translated as CASSEPSGNSYEQYF. The chain uses TRBV25-1 and TRBJ2-7, with 9 bases fitting TRBD2. With V trimmed by 2 bases and J by 0 bases, 2 bases remained unmatched. This CDR3 region has 15 residues. Germline V gene lookup returns CDR1 MGHDK and CDR2 SYGVNS.

The rearrangement links TRBV5-1 to TRBJ1-1, with D uncertain. Germline V CDR1 and CDR2: SGHRS, YFSETQ. This CDR3 region has 14 residues. V lost 4 bases, J lost 0 bases, and 10 bases lay in between. CDR3 nucleotides: TGCGCCAGCAGCGCCCAACTCATGAACACTGAAGCTTTCTTT. Its protein product is CASSAQLMNTEAFF.

Only a few counts were recorded for this clone. The chain recombines TRBV6-4 with TRBJ2-7, with 10 bases fitting TRBD2. Germline V lookup: CDR1 MRHNA, CDR2 SNTAGT. The CDR3 length is 16 residues. Losses at the gene ends were 0 bases for V and 5 bases for J; bases not matched to a gene: 7. CDR3 nucleotides: TGTGCCAGCAGTGACTCGCCTAGCGGGAGTGTCAACGAGCAGTACTTC. This codes for CASSDSPSGSVNEQYF.

CDR3 sequence: CAWSADRGLEQYF. CDR3 coding DNA: TGTGCCTGGAGTGCGGACAGGGGGCTCGAGCAGTACTTC. This sequence joins TRBV30 and TRBJ2-7; 11 bases line up with TRBD1. The CDR3 has 13 residues. With 1 base clipped from V and 6 bases from J, the junction kept 2 bases outside the gene matches. Germline V gene lookup returns CDR1 GTSNPN and CDR2 SVGIG (reference sequence).

The rearrangement joins TRBV30 to TRBJ1-6, with a weak D call TRBD1 (5 bases). Germline assignment: CDR1 GTSNPN and CDR2 SVGIG (reference sequence). The CDR3 has 15 amino acids. Trimming took 0 bases from V and 10 from J, leaving 16 bases between them. The chain's CDR3 is CAWSVIGVSLSPLHF. The CDR3 region has the DNA TGTGCCTGGAGTGTAATAGGGGTTTCACTCTCACCCCTCCACTTT.

The chain carries TRBV18 and TRBJ2-1, with TRBD2 identical over 11 bases. The germline V gene has CDR1 KGHSH and CDR2 LQKENI. This CDR3 spans 16 amino acids. V lost 5 bases and J lost 7; bases outside the gene matches: 10. The CDR3 coding sequence is TGTGCCAGCTCATCGGCCGGGACTAGCGGACCAAATGAGCAGTTCTTC. Protein: CASSSAGTSGPNEQFF.

This chain uses TRBV5-1 with TRBJ1-5, with D perhaps matching TRBD1 (6 bases). CDR3 length: 15 residues. Germline CDR1 is SGHRS and CDR2 is YFSETQ. V lost 6 bases and J 3 bases, leaving 16 bases between the germline ends. In DNA form, the CDR3 reads TGCGCCAGCAATGAGCCTAGGGGGTACAATCAGCCCCAGCATTTT. This codes for CASNEPRGYNQPQHF.

J is TRBJ2-3 and V is TRBV30; TRBD2 aligns across 8 bases. V dropped 3 bases and J dropped 4; count of bases not matched to a gene: 9. Per the germline V gene, CDR1 is GTSNPN and CDR2 is SVGIG (reference sequence). CDR3 length equals 15 residues. CDR3: CAWSIGAGAADTQYF. The CDR3 region has the DNA TGTGCCTGGAGCATAGGAGCGGGAGCGGCAGATACGCAGTATTTT.

The chain is built from TRBV28 and TRBJ1-5, with D uncertain. Germline V gives CDR1 MDHEN, CDR2 SYDVKM. Trimming shortened V by 5 bases and J by 7 bases, and 15 bases separated the two germline ends. The CDR3 extends over 14 amino acids. The CDR3 here is CASSPGGRGQPQHF. The CDR3 nucleotides are TGTGCCAGCAGTCCAGGTGGGCGGGGACAGCCCCAGCATTTT.

This chain joins TRBV5-1 and TRBJ2-3; 7 bases line up with TRBD1. Looked up from germline, CDR1 is SGHRS and CDR2 is YFSETQ. V lost 2 bases and J lost 4; bases outside the gene matches: 10. The CDR3 length is 16 residues. CDR3 amino acids: CASSFRGGEVPDTQYF. CDR3 nucleotides: TGCGCCAGCAGCTTTCGAGGGGGCGAGGTCCCAGATACGCAGTATTTT. Using reference TRBV5-1 and TRBJ2-3 for the parts outside the CDR3, the full variable domain is KAGVTQTPRYLIKTRGQQVTLSCSPISGHRSVSWYQQTPGQGLQFLFEYFSETQRNKGNFPGRFSGRQFSNSRSEMNVSTLELGDSALYLCASSFRGGEVPDTQYFGPGTRLTVL.